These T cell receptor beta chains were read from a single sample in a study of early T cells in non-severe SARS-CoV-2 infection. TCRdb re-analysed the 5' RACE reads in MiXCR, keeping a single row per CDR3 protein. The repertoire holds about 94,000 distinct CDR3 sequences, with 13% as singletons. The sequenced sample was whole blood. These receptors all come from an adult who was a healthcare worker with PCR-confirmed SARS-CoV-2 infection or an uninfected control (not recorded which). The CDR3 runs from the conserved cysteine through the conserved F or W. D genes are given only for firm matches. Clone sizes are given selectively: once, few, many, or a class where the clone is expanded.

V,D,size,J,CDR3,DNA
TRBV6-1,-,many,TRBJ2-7,CASNTGRSYEQYF,TGTGCCAGCAACACAGGACGCTCCTACGAGCAGTACTTC
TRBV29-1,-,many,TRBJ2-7,CSVEEGGARRSEQYF,TGCAGCGTTGAAGAGGGGGGGGCACGTCGATCCGAGCAGTACTTC
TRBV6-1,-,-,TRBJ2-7,CASSQTGAFYEQYF,TGTGCCAGCAGTCAAACCGGGGCTTTCTACGAGCAGTACTTC
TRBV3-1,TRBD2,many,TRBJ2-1,CASSQPGTSGGAGSEQFF,TGTGCCAGCAGCCAACCTGGGACTAGCGGGGGGGCTGGGTCGGAGCAGTTCTTC
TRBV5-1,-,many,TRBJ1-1,CASSLEGRGTEAFF,TGCGCCAGCAGCTTAGAGGGACGTGGCACTGAAGCTTTCTTT
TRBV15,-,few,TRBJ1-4,CATSRAKGGVTNEKLFF,TGTGCCACCAGCAGAGCCAAGGGAGGAGTAACTAATGAAAAACTGTTTTTT
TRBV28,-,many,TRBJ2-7,CASSPGTNYEQYF,TGTGCCAGCAGTCCCGGGACAAACTACGAGCAGTACTTC
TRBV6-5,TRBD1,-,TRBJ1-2,CASSYGGTGGFDGYTF,TGTGCCAGCAGTTACGGTGGGACAGGGGGCTTCGATGGCTACACCTTC
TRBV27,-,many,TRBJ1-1,CASSLSRLLNTEAFF,TGTGCCAGCAGTTTATCTAGACTGTTGAACACTGAAGCTTTCTTT
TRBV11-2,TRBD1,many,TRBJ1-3,CASSLTLDRNSGNTIYF,TGTGCCAGCAGCTTAACGCTGGACAGGAACTCTGGAAACACCATATATTTT
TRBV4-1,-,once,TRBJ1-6,CASSQGPLGSPLHF,TGCGCCAGCAGCCAGGGACCCCTTGGGTCACCCCTCCACTTT
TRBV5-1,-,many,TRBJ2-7,CASSLGDRTYEQYF,TGCGCCAGCAGCTTGGGTGACAGGACCTACGAGCAGTACTTC
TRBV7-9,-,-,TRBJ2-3,CASSLTSSDTQYF,TGTGCCAGCAGCTTAACAAGTTCGGATACGCAGTATTTT
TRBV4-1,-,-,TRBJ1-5,CASSQVGAGAGRPQHF,TGCGCCAGCAGCCAAGTCGGCGCGGGGGCGGGTAGGCCCCAGCATTTT
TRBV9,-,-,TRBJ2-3,CASSVSPNTDTQYF,TGTGCCAGCAGCGTTAGTCCAAACACAGATACGCAGTATTTT
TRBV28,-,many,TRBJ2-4,CASSSLTDKNIQYF,TGTGCCAGCAGTTCTTTGACAGACAAAAACATTCAGTACTTC
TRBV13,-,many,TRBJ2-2,CASSPSGQGKAGELFF,-
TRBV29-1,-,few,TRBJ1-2,CSAGSQGDYGYTF,TGCAGCGCGGGGTCTCAGGGAGACTATGGCTACACCTTC
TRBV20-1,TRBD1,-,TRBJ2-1,CSASGDSVYNEQFF,TGCAGTGCTAGTGGGGACAGCGTATACAATGAGCAGTTCTTC
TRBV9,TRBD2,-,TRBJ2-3,CASSVGLAGTTSLPDTQYF,TGTGCCAGCAGCGTAGGACTAGCGGGGACCACGTCGCTCCCAGATACGCAGTATTTT
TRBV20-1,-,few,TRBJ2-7,CSASYYSYEQYF,TGCAGTGCTAGTTACTACTCCTACGAGCAGTACTTC
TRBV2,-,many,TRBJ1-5,CASRQKYTNQPQHF,TGTGCCAGCAGGCAAAAGTATACCAATCAGCCCCAGCATTTT
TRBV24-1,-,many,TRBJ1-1,CATSDPNYTEAFF,TGTGCCACCAGTGATCCTAATTACACTGAAGCTTTCTTT
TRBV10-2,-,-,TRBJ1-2,CASSESRTDYGYTF,TGCGCCAGCAGTGAGTCGCGGACAGACTATGGCTACACCTTC
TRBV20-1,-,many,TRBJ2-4,CSARWGADQGIQYF,TGCAGTGCTAGGTGGGGAGCCGACCAGGGCATTCAGTACTTC
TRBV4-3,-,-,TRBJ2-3,CASSPEAWPDTQYF,TGCGCCAGCAGCCCCGAGGCGTGGCCAGATACGCAGTATTTT
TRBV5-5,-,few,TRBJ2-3,CASTTIGADTQYF,TGTGCCAGCACCACAATAGGAGCAGATACGCAGTATTTT
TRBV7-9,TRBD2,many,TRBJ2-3,CASSLGTSGTSTDTQYF,TGTGCCAGCAGCTTAGGAACTAGCGGAACTAGCACAGATACGCAGTATTTT
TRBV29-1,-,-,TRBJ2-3,CSDAPDYF,TGCAGCGACGCCCCGGATTATTTT
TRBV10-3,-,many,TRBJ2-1,CAMGDRLNNEQFF,TGTGCCATGGGCGACAGACTTAACAATGAGCAGTTCTTC
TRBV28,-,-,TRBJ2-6,CASRTFTGPSSGANVLTF,TGTGCCAGCAGGACGTTTACGGGGCCGAGCTCTGGGGCCAACGTCCTGACTTTC
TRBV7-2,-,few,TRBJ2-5,CASSLAGGAYETQYF,TGTGCCAGCAGCTTAGCGGGGGGGGCCTATGAGACCCAGTACTTC
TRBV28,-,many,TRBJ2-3,CASSFQSPDTQYF,TGTGCCAGCAGTTTCCAGTCCCCAGATACGCAGTATTTT
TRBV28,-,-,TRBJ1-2,CASSLAGLGDGYTF,TGTGCCAGCAGTTTAGCTGGTCTGGGGGATGGCTACACCTTC
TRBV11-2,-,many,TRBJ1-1,CASSLRVRMNTEAFF,TGTGCCAGCAGCTTACGAGTACGAATGAACACTGAAGCTTTCTTT
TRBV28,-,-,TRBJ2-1,CASSLGGAVDNEQFF,TGTGCCAGCAGTCTAGGGGGGGCGGTAGATAATGAGCAGTTCTTC
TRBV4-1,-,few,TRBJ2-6,CASSPWLFALSGANVLTF,TGCGCCAGCAGCCCGTGGCTGTTTGCCCTCTCTGGGGCCAACGTCCTGACTTTC
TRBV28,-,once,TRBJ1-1,CASIEGEAFF,TGTGCCAGCATAGAGGGTGAAGCTTTCTTT
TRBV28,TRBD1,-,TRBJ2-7,CASSRLRTGASSYEQYF,TGTGCCAGCAGTCGCCTCCGGACAGGGGCGAGCTCCTACGAGCAGTACTTC
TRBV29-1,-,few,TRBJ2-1,CSVARGQLQYNEQFF,TGCAGCGTGGCGCGGGGGCAACTCCAGTACAATGAGCAGTTCTTC
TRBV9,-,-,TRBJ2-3,CASCLRGGGTDTQYF,TGTGCCAGCTGCCTTCGAGGCGGAGGGACAGATACGCAGTATTTT
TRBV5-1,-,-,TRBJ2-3,CASSLDGRGRTDTQYF,TGCGCCAGCAGCTTGGACGGCAGGGGACGCACAGATACGCAGTATTTT
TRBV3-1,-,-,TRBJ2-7,CASSPQTSRAYEQYF,TGTGCCAGCAGCCCCCAGACGTCCAGGGCGTACGAGCAGTACTTC
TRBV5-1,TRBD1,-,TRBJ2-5,CASSLVDREETQYF,TGCGCCAGCAGCTTGGTCGACAGGGAAGAGACCCAGTACTTC